Listed below are T cell receptor beta chains from one sample, sequenced in a study of blood T cell repertoires in COVID-19. Libraries were prepared by immunoSEQ multiplex PCR; TCRdb keeps only in-frame clonotypes and omits some of them. This table holds around 100,000 clones, about 89% found once. The specimen sequenced was peripheral blood. All receptors derive from a human donor with active COVID-19. The donor label of this sample is uncertain. Both conserved end residues are part of each CDR3. D genes are given only for firm matches. The size field is filled for only some rows; it gives once, few, many or a size class.

J gene,V gene,clone size,D gene,CDR3 protein,CDR3 DNA
TRBJ1-2,TRBV6-5,.,TRBD1,CASTVGTGYGGYTF,TGTGCCAGCACCGTTGGGACAGGGTATGGTGGCTACACCTTC
TRBJ1-2,TRBV3-1/TRBV3-2,.,.,CASSLKQGSYGYTF,TGTGCCAGCAGCTTAAAACAGGGTAGCTATGGCTACACCTTC
TRBJ2-3,TRBV19,once,TRBD2,CASSGTSGRTDTQYF,TGTGCCAGTAGTGGTACTAGCGGCCGCACAGATACGCAGTATTTT
TRBJ2-4,TRBV5-1,once,TRBD1,CASSLADRGKGKNIQYF,TGCGCCAGCAGCTTGGCAGACAGGGGCAAAGGCAAAAACATTCAGTACTTC
TRBJ1-1,TRBV12-3/TRBV12-4,.,.,CASRQKVETEAFF,TGTGCCAGCAGACAGAAAGTCGAGACTGAAGCTTTCTTT
TRBJ2-5,TRBV4-1,.,TRBD2,CASSQDPFKRGEIQETQYF,TGCGCCAGCAGCCAAGATCCCTTCAAGCGGGGGGAAATCCAAGAGACCCAGTACTTC
TRBJ2-7,TRBV6-1,.,TRBD1,CASSGPGQGLHSYEQYF,TGTGCCAGCAGTGGACCTGGACAGGGGCTCCACTCCTACGAGCAGTACTTC
TRBJ2-2,TRBV9,.,TRBD1,CASSPRGSGGQNTGELFF,TGTGCCAGCAGCCCAAGAGGGTCAGGGGGCCAGAACACCGGGGAGCTGTTTTTT
TRBJ2-3,TRBV9,.,.,CASSVEGTDTQYF,TGTGCCAGCAGCGTGGAGGGCACAGATACGCAGTATTTT
TRBJ2-7,TRBV3-1/TRBV3-2,.,TRBD2,CASSQLAAYSYEQYF,TGTGCCAGCAGCCAACTAGCGGCTTATTCCTACGAGCAGTACTTC
TRBJ2-1,TRBV2,.,TRBD1,CASSHRGLSSYNEQFF,TGTGCCAGCAGCCACAGGGGGCTGAGCTCCTACAATGAGCAGTTCTTC
TRBJ2-3,TRBV28,.,.,CASSFRRLVSKTPSTDTQYF,TGTGCCAGCAGTTTTCGTCGCCTCGTTTCCAAAACTCCTTCCACAGATACGCAGTATTTT
TRBJ2-7,TRBV5-1,.,.,CASSLAPDYEQYF,TGCGCCAGCAGCTTGGCCCCAGACTACGAGCAGTACTTC
TRBJ1-6,TRBV5-4,.,TRBD1,CASSLAGQGYNSPLHF,TGTGCCAGCAGCTTGGCGGGACAGGGGTATAATTCACCCCTCCACTTT
TRBJ2-7,TRBV18,.,.,CASSQNPDSSYEQYF,TGTGCCAGCTCACAAAACCCGGACAGCTCCTACGAGCAGTACTTC